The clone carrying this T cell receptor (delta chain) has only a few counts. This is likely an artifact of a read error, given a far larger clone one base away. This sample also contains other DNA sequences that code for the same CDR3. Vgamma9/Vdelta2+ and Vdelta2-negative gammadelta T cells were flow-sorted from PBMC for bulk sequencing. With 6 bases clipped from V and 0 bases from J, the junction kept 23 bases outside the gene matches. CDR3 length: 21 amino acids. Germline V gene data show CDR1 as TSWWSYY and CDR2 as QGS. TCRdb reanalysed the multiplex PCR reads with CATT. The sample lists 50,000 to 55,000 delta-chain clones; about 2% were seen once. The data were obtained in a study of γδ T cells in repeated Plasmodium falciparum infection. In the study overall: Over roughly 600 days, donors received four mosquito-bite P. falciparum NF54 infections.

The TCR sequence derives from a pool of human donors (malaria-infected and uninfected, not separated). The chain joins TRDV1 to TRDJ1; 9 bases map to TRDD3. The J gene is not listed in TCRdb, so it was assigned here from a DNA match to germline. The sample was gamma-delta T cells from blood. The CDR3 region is CALGELSPVWGIALYTDKLIF. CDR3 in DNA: TGTGCTCTTGGAGAATTAAGTCCTGTATGGGGGATAGCTCTGTACACCGATAAACTCATCTTT.